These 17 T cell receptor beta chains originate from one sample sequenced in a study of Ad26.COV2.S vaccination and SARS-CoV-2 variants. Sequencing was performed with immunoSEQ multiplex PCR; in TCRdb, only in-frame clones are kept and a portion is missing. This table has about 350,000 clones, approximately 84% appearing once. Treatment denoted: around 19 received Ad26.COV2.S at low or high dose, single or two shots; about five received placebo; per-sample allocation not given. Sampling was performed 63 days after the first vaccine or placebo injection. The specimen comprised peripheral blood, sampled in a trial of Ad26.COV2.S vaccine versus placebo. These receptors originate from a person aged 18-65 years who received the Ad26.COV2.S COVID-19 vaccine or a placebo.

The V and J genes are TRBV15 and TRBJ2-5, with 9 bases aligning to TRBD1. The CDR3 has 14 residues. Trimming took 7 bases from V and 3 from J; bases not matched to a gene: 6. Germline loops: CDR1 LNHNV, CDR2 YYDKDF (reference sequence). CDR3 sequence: CATTSGDREETQYF. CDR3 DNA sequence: TGTGCCACCACTTCCGGGGACAGGGAAGAGACCCAGTACTTC.

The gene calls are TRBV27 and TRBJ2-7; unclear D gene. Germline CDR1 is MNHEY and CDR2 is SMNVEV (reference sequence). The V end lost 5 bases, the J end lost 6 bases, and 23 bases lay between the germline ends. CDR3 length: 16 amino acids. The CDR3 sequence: CASSITPTFWGGEQYF. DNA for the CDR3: TGTGCCAGCAGTATAACCCCGACGTTTTGGGGTGGCGAGCAGTACTTC.

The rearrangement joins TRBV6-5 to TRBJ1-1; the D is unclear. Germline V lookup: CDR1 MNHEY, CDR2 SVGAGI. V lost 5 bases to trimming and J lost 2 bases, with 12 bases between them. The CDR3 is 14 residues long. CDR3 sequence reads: CASSSHDINTEAFF. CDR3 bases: TGTGCCAGCAGTAGCCACGACATTAACACTGAAGCTTTCTTT.

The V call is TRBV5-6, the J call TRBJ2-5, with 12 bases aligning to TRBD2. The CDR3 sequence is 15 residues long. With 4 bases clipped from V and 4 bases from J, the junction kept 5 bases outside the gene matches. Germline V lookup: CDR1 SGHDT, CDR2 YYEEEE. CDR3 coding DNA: TGTGCCAGCAGCCGAACGACTAGCGGGGGAGAGACCCAGTACTTC. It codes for CASSRTTSGGETQYF.

CDR3 sequence: CASSPPKVDEQYF. CDR3 in DNA: TGTGCCAGTAGTCCACCTAAGGTCGACGAGCAGTACTTC. This chain joins TRBV19 and TRBJ2-7, with no clear D. V was trimmed by 5 bases and J by 5 bases, leaving 13 bases between them. Germline V lookup: CDR1 LNHDA, CDR2 SQIVND (reference sequence). This CDR3 spans 13 amino acids. The complete variable domain, with remaining parts taken from reference TRBV19 and TRBJ2-7, reads DGGITQSPKYLFRKEGQNVTLSCEQNLNHDAMYWYRQDPGQGLRLIYYSQIVNDFQKGDIAEGYSVSREKKESFPLTVTSAQKNPTAFYLCASSPPKVDEQYFGPGTRLTVT.

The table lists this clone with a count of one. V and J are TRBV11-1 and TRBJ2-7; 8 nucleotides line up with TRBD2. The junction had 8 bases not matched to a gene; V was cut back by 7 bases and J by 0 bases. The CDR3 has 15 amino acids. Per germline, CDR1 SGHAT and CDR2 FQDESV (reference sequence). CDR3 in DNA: TGTGCCAGCACCGGACTAGCTGTTAGCTCCTACGAGCAGTACTTC. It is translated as CASTGLAVSSYEQYF. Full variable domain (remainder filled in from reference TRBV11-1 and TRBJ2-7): EAEVAQSPRYKITEKSQAVAFWCDPISGHATLYWYRQILGQGPELLVQFQDESVVDDSQLPKDRFSAERLKGVDSTLKIQPAELGDSAMYLCASTGLAVSSYEQYFGPGTRLTVT.

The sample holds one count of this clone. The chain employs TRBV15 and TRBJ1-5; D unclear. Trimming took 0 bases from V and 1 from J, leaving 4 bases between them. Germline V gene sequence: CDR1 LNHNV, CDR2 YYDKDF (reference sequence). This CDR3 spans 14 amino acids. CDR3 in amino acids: CATSREVSNQPQHF. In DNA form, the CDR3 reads TGTGCCACCAGCAGAGAGGTGAGCAATCAGCCCCAGCATTTT.

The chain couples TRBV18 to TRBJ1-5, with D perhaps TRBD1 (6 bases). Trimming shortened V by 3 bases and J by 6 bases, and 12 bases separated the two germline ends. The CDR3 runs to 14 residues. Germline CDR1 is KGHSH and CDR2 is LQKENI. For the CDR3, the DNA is TGTGCCAGCTCACCTAACAGGGAGAGTCAGCCCCAGCATTTT. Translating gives CASSPNRESQPQHF.

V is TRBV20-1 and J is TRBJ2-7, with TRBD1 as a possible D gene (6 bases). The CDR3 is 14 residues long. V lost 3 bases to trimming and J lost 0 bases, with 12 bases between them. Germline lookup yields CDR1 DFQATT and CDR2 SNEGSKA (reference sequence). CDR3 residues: CSASRGSASYEQYF. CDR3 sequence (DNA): TGCAGTGCTAGTAGGGGGTCGGCCTCCTACGAGCAGTACTTC.

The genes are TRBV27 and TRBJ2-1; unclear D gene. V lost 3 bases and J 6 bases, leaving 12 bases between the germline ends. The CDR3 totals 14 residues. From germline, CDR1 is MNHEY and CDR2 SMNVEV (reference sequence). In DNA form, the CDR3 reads TGTGCCAGCAGTTTCTGGTCAACGGTCAATGAGCAGTTCTTC. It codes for CASSFWSTVNEQFF.

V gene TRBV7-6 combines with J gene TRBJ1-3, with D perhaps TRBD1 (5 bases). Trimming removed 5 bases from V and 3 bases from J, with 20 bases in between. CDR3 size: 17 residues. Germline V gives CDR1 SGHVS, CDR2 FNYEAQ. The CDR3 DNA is TGTGCCAGCAGCGCATCTCCGCAGGGATCGTTTGGAAACACCATATATTTT. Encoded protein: CASSASPQGSFGNTIYF.

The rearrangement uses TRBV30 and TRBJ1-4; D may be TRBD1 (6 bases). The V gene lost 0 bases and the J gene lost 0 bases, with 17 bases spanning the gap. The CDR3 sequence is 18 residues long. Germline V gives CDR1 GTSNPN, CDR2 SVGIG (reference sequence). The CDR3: CAWSVKGQLYATNEKLFF. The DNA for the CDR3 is TGTGCCTGGAGTGTAAAAGGACAGTTGTATGCAACTAATGAAAAACTGTTTTTT.

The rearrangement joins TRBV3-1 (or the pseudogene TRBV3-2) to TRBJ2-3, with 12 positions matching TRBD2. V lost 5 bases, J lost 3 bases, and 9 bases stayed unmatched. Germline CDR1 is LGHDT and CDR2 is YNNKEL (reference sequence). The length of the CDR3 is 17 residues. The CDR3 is CASSFWASGGATDTQYF. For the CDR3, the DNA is TGTGCCAGCAGCTTTTGGGCTAGCGGGGGGGCGACAGATACGCAGTATTTT.

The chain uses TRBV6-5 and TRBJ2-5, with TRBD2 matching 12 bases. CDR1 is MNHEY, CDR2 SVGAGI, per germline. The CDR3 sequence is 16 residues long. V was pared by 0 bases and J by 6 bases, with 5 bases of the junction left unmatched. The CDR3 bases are TGTGCCAGCAGTTACTCCACTAGCGGGGGGAGGAAGACCCAGTACTTC. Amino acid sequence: CASSYSTSGGRKTQYF.

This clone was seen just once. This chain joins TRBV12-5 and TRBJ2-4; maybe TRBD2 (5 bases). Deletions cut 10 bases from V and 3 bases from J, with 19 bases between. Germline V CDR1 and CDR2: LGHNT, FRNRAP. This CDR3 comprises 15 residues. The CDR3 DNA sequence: TGTGCTACCCGACGCCCGGGGTTGGTCAAAAACATTCAGTACTTC. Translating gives CATRRPGLVKNIQYF.

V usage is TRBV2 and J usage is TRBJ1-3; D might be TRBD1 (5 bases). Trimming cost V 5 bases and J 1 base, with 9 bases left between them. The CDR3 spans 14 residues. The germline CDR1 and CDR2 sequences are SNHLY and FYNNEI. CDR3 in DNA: TGTGCCAGCAGTCAGGGTTATTCTGGAAACACCATATATTTT. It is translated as CASSQGYSGNTIYF.

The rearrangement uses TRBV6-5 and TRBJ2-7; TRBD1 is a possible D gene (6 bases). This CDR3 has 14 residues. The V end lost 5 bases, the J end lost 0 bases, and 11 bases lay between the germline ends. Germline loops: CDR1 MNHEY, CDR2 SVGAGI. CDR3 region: CASSLGTLSYEQYF. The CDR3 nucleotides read TGTGCCAGCAGTCTCGGGACACTCTCCTACGAGCAGTACTTC.